This T cell receptor beta chain was sequenced during a study of T cells in Graves' hyperthyroidism and ophthalmopathy. Study-wide results and caveats: Most thyroid clonotypes that were expanded above 0.001 also turned up in blood.

The diagnostic basis comprised clinical symptoms, serum thyroxine and TRAb, thyroid ultrasound and orbital computed tomography. The investigators amplified TCR beta CDR3 regions from RNA transcripts. The HTBI primer set served for first-round RT-PCR of the TCR CDR3. TCRdb reanalysed the multiplex PCR reads using MiXCR and keeps one entry per CDR3 protein. The sample shows 650,000 to 750,000 distinct CDR3 sequences, 14% of them seen only once. Comment on this clonotype: Its specificity is not known. This may come from a read error, since a much larger clone is one base off.

The receptor was isolated from a woman aged 18-29 years with Graves' hyperthyroidism. The sequenced sample was blood.

As DNA, the CDR3 is TGCAGCGCTGGGCGAGGGGCCACTGAAGCTTTCTTT. Translation: CSAGRGATEAFF. The chain combines TRBV29-1 with TRBJ1-1; possibly TRBD1 for D (5 bases). V was pared by 7 bases and J by 4 bases, with 13 bases between. This CDR3 has 12 amino acids. The V gene's germline CDR1 is SQVTM and CDR2 ANQGSEA.